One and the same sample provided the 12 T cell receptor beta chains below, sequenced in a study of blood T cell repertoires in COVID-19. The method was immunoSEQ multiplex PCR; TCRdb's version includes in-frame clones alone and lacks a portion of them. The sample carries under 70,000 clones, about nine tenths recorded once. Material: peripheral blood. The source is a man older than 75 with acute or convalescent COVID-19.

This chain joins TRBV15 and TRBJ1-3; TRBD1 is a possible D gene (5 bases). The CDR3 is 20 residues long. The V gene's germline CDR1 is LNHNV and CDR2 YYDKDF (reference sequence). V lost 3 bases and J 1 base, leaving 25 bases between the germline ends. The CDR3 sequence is CATSSYRDSHLARSGNTIYF. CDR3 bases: TGTGCCACCAGCAGTTACCGGGACTCCCATCTGGCCCGATCTGGAAACACCATATATTTT.

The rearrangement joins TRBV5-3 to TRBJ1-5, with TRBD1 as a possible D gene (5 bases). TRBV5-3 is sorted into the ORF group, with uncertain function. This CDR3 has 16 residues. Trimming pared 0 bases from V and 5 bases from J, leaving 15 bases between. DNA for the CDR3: TGTGCCAGAAGCTTGGCGGGTCAGGGTAAGGATCAGCCCCAGCATTTT. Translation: CARSLAGQGKDQPQHF.

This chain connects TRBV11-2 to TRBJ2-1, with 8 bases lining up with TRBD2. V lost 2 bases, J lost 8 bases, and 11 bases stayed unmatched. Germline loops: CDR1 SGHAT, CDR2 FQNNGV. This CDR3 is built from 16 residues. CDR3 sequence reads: CASSLRWDPGGDEQFF. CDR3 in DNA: TGTGCCAGCAGCTTACGTTGGGACCCCGGGGGGGATGAGCAGTTCTTC.

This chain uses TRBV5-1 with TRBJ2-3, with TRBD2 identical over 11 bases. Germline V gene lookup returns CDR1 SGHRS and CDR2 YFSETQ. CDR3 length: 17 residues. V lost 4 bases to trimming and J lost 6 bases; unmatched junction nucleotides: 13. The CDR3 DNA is TGCGCCAGCAGCCCGATCCCCCTTACTAGCGGGGGCGATACGCAGTATTTT. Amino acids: CASSPIPLTSGGDTQYF.

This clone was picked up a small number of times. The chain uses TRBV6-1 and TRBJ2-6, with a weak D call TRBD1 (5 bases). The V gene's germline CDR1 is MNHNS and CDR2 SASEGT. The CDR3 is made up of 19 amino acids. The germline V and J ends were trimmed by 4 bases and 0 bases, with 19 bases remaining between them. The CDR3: CASSVYRPRAFSGANVLTF. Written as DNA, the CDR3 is TGTGCCAGCAGTGTATACAGGCCCCGGGCGTTCTCTGGGGCCAACGTCCTGACTTTC.

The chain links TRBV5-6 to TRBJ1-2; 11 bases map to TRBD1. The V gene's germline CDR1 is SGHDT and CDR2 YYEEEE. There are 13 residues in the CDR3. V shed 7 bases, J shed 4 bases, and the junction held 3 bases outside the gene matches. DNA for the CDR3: TGTGCCAGCGGGACAGGGGGGAGCTATGGCTACACCTTC. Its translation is CASGTGGSYGYTF.

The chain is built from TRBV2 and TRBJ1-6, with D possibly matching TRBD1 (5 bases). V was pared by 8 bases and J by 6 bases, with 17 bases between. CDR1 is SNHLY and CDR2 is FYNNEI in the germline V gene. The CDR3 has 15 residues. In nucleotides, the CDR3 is TGTGCCAGCTACCCTGGGGGGAATCGTAATTCACCCCTCCACTTT. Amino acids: CASYPGGNRNSPLHF.

In DNA form, the CDR3 reads TGCGCCAGCAGCTTGGGGCGGGCGGGACTCTACAATGAGCAGTTCTTC. Protein sequence: CASSLGRAGLYNEQFF. The chain couples TRBV5-1 to TRBJ2-1; a possible D gene is TRBD2 (6 bases). The CDR3 has 16 amino acids. Germline-derived CDR1 and CDR2 are SGHRS and YFSETQ. V lost 0 bases to trimming and J lost 3 bases, with 13 bases between them.

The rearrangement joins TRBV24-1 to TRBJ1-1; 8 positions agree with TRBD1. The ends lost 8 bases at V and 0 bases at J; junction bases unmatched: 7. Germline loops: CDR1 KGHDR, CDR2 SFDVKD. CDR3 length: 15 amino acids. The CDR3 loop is CATKTGTGLNTEAFF. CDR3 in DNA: TGTGCCACCAAAACCGGGACAGGACTGAACACTGAAGCTTTCTTT.

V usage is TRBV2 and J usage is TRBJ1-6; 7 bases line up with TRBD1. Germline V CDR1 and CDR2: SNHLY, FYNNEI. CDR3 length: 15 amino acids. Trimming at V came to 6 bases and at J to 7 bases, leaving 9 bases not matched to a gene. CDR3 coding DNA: TGTGCCAGCAGGGCCCAGGGGGTGCGGAATTCACCCCTCCACTTT. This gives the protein CASRAQGVRNSPLHF.

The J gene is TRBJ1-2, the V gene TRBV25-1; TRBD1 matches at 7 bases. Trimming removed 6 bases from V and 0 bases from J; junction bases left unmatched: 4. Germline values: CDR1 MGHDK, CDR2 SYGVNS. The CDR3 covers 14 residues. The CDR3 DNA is TGTGCCAGCAGCAAGGGGGCCCCTAACTATGGCTACACCTTC. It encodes CASSKGAPNYGYTF.

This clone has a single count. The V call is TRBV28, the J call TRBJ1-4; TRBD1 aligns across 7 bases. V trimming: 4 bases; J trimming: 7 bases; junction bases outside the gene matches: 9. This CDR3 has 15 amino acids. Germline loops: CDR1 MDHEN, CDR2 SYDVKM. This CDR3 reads CASSSGTGTVEKLFF. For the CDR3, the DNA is TGTGCCAGCAGTTCCGGAACAGGGACAGTTGAAAAACTGTTTTTT.